These T cell receptor beta chains were read from a single sample in a study of CD8 T cells in Susac syndrome. TCRdb re-called the immunoSEQ multiplex PCR reads with MiXCR, one entry per CDR3 protein. The data hold some 150,000 distinct CDR3 sequences, with approximately 96% observed a single time. The sequenced material came from CD4+ T cells from PBMCs. These receptors were obtained from a human donor with Susac syndrome. The conserved cysteine and the conserved F or W are not part of the CDR3 here. Rows may omit the clone size; those that give it use once, few, many or a size class.

len,abundance,v_gene,CDR3aa
11,.,TRBV29-1,SVMGLNTDTQY
13,.,TRBV27,ASSFLGQGAETQY
12,.,TRBV20-1,SARPPGGSTEAF
12,.,TRBV7-3,ASSLTRESDTQY
14,.,TRBV4-2,ASSQVAGPTNEKLF
15,.,TRBV23-1,ASNRTDSQSSGNTIY
14,.,TRBV3-1,ASSWGSHSGANVLT
12,once,TRBV20-1,SAREAGRNYGYT
13,once,TRBV18,ASSPFGPLSNEQF
14,.,TRBV4-2,ASSQDLAGGDYEQY
11,.,TRBV7-3,ASSRGFPDTQY
11,.,TRBV20-1,SASLRASYEQY
13,.,TRBV5-1,ASSPGTTGNQPQH
14,.,TRBV20-1,SARVFAGQGTDTQY
14,.,TRBV5-1,ASSTSPDARVETQY
12,.,TRBV12-3/TRBV12-4,ASTWDTNTGELF
13,.,TRBV20-1,SARIQGTLSYEQY
13,.,TRBV6-5,ASSWDRAGGNEQF
11,.,TRBV10-2,ASSRWTHQPQH
11,.,TRBV20-1,SAITGGGSGYT
12,.,TRBV3-1,ASSQWGADTEAF
13,.,TRBV19,ASSTPGQGAKPQH
12,.,TRBV12-5,ASGLERGNNEQF
11,.,TRBV2,ASQKEVSYEQY
13,.,TRBV20-1,SAYRGFGENTEAF
9,once,TRBV20-1,SAGIDNEQF
12,.,TRBV2,ASSELGTNTEAF
13,.,TRBV4-1,ASSQPILRTGELF
11,.,TRBV2,ASSDEGRGEQF
13,.,TRBV7-3,ASSGAMGSYNEQF
13,.,TRBV4-1,ASSPRPGYTYEQY
14,.,TRBV28,ASSSDSAGSYNEQF
10,.,TRBV5-4,ASSLDGAQLH
12,.,TRBV29-1,SVVGQGVNQPQH
14,.,TRBV7-2,ASSPGGRVGTDTQY
13,.,TRBV21-1,ANLEGGQGVDTQY
10,.,TRBV6-5,ASRNGDLEAF
15,once,TRBV6-2/TRBV6-3,ASSYISGGPNTGELF
13,.,TRBV15,ATSTPGTGRETQY
12,.,TRBV28,ASITGTSGHEQY
13,.,TRBV27,ASSVGSPGPETQY
13,.,TRBV20-1,SAPFGTSNRNEQF
11,.,TRBV7-3,ASSSGLEGTQY
13,.,TRBV11-2,ASSSYGGIDSGYT
13,.,TRBV7-9,ASSLDRSAQETQY
11,.,TRBV15,ATSKGTGSGQY
11,.,TRBV20-1,SAQQPGPDEQF
13,.,TRBV14,ASSKRTGSYNEQF
14,once,TRBV7-2,ASSLGASGNVETQY
18,.,TRBV9,ASSPQTFRFGTSALGEQY
12,.,TRBV23-1,ASRGQDPGQGYT
11,.,TRBV5-1,ASSLGPTNEQF
13,once,TRBV4-2,ASSQDWAADTEAF
13,.,TRBV6-4,ASSVEPSSYNEQF
14,.,TRBV11-2,ASSFTLTSGQETQY
14,.,TRBV4-2,ASSQDGGGTYNEQF
12,few,TRBV3-1,ASSQDLGRETQY
12,.,TRBV25-1,ASKRTGDNSPLH
14,.,TRBV14,ASSPLGRGKAGELF